A single sample is the source of the 20 T cell receptor beta chains below, sequenced in a study of blood T cell repertoires in COVID-19. TCRdb keeps only in-frame clones here, not all; method: immunoSEQ multiplex PCR. Of 300,000 to 350,000 clones listed, approximately 88% are singletons. The specimen was peripheral blood. The receptors stem from a man younger than 45 with COVID-19, enrolled during active disease.

The chain uses TRBV28 and TRBJ2-1; 8 positions match TRBD2. V lost 2 bases and J lost 4; bases outside the gene matches: 4. This CDR3 has 15 amino acids. In germline, CDR1 is MDHEN, CDR2 SYDVKM. The CDR3 nucleotides read TGTGCCAGCAGTTTAACTAGCGGAAGATACAATGAGCAGTTCTTC. Its translation is CASSLTSGRYNEQFF.

This chain connects TRBV3-1 (or the pseudogene TRBV3-2) to TRBJ2-3; no clear D. Germline V gene data show CDR1 as LGHDT and CDR2 as YNNKEL (reference sequence). V gave up 5 bases and J gave up 5 bases, with 5 bases separating them. The CDR3 covers 11 residues. CDR3 amino acids: CASSERDTQYF. The DNA for the CDR3 is TGTGCCAGCAGCGAGAGAGATACGCAGTATTTT.

V and J are TRBV4-2 and TRBJ1-1; D is possibly TRBD1 (6 bases). The ends were cut back, 0 bases at V and 1 base at J, with 21 bases in the middle. Germline V gives CDR1 LGHNA, CDR2 YNFKEQ. The CDR3 has 19 residues. CDR3 loop: CASSQDSYGRGLGNTEAFF. CDR3 nucleotides: TGTGCCAGCAGCCAAGATTCTTATGGCAGGGGTTTGGGGAACACTGAAGCTTTCTTT.

V and J are TRBV30 and TRBJ2-1; 9 nucleotides align to TRBD2. Germline CDR1 GTSNPN, CDR2 SVGIG (reference sequence). V gave up 0 bases and J gave up 4 bases; unmatched junction bases: 4. This CDR3 comprises 15 residues. CDR3 in DNA: TGTGCCTGGAGTGTCGTGACTAGCGGATACAATGAGCAGTTCTTC. This gives the protein CAWSVVTSGYNEQFF.

V usage is TRBV28 and J usage is TRBJ1-1, with no clear D. V lost 3 bases and J lost 2, with 10 bases in between. The CDR3 extends over 14 amino acids. Germline CDR1 and CDR2: MDHEN and SYDVKM. DNA for the CDR3: TGTGCCAGCAGTTTGCCGAGGAGAAACACTGAAGCTTTCTTT. Translated: CASSLPRRNTEAFF. Supplemented by reference TRBV28 and TRBJ1-1, the full variable domain reads DVKVTQSSRYLVKRTGEKVFLECVQDMDHENMFWYRQDPGLGLRLIYFSYDVKMKEKGDIPEGYSVSREKKERFSLILESASTNQTSMYLCASSLPRRNTEAFFGQGTRLTVV.

The chain uses TRBV7-2 and TRBJ1-6; possibly TRBD1 for D (5 bases). V was cut by 5 bases and J by 5 bases, with 16 bases left in between. Germline V gene lookup returns CDR1 SGHTA and CDR2 FQGNSA. CDR3 length: 16 residues. The CDR3 here is CASSIGGVWDNSPLHF. Here the CDR3 DNA reads TGTGCCAGCAGCATCGGGGGGGTTTGGGATAATTCACCCCTCCACTTT. Looking up the rest from reference TRBV7-2 and TRBJ1-6 gives the full variable domain: GAGVSQSPSNKVTEKGKDVELRCDPISGHTALYWYRQSLGQGLEFLIYFQGNSAPDKSGLPSDRFSAERTGGSVSTLTIQRTQQEDSAVYLCASSIGGVWDNSPLHFGNGTRLTVT.

V is TRBV23-1 and J is TRBJ2-5; D perhaps matches TRBD1 (6 bases). TRBV23-1 is assigned to the ORF class and has an uncertain function. The ends were cut back, 6 bases at V and 2 bases at J, with 22 bases in the middle. The CDR3 is made up of 17 amino acids. The CDR3 region is CASRDRGCPSKQETQYF. The CDR3 nucleotides read TGCGCCAGCAGGGACAGAGGTTGCCCATCTAAACAAGAGACCCAGTACTTC.

The chain recombines TRBV7-2 with TRBJ1-2, with TRBD1 matching 8 bases. After removal of 6 bases from V and 6 bases from J, the junction contained 15 bases not matched to a gene. This CDR3 has 16 residues. The germline V gene has CDR1 SGHTA and CDR2 FQGNSA. The CDR3 protein is CASRPQLQGDLHGYTF. The CDR3 nucleotides read TGTGCCAGCAGACCTCAATTACAGGGGGACCTTCATGGCTACACCTTC. Based on the CDR3 plus reference TRBV7-2 and TRBJ1-2, the full variable domain is GAGVSQSPSNKVTEKGKDVELRCDPISGHTALYWYRQSLGQGLEFLIYFQGNSAPDKSGLPSDRFSAERTGGSVSTLTIQRTQQEDSAVYLCASRPQLQGDLHGYTFGSGTRLTVV.

This chain connects TRBV28 to TRBJ2-5; D is possibly TRBD1 (5 bases). Trimming cost V 4 bases and J 6 bases, with 15 bases left between them. The CDR3 sequence is 14 residues long. Germline V CDR1 and CDR2: MDHEN, SYDVKM. CDR3: CASSSTTVRQTQYF. CDR3 sequence (DNA): TGTGCCAGCAGTTCCACGACAGTCCGGCAGACCCAGTACTTC.

The chain couples TRBV11-1 to TRBJ2-1; 11 bases map to TRBD2. The CDR3 totals 14 residues. The germline V gene has CDR1 SGHAT and CDR2 FQDESV (reference sequence). The ends lost 0 bases at V and 9 bases at J; junction bases unmatched: 1. The CDR3 DNA reads as TGTGCCAGCAGCTTAGCTAGCGGGAGGGTTGAGCAGTTCTTC. Protein: CASSLASGRVEQFF.

V usage is TRBV10-3 and J usage is TRBJ2-7; TRBD2 matches at 14 bases. This CDR3 is built from 13 residues. J lost 5 bases, V lost 9 bases, and 3 bases had no gene match. Germline assignment: CDR1 ENHRY and CDR2 SYGVKD. The CDR3 DNA reads as TGTGCCATTGGACTAGCGGGAGGTGACGAGCAGTACTTC. Protein sequence: CAIGLAGGDEQYF.

The J gene is TRBJ2-5, the V gene TRBV5-1; D is unresolved. The CDR3 consists of 14 residues. The germline V gene has CDR1 SGHRS and CDR2 YFSETQ. Between the trimmed V and J ends, which lost 4 bases and 6 bases, there was a span of 16 bases. In nucleotides, the CDR3 is TGCGCCAGCAGCCTAGACGTGGTCGGAAAGACCCAGTACTTC. Translation: CASSLDVVGKTQYF.

CDR3 in DNA: TGTGCCAGCAGCTTAAATTTGGGGCCTTCCTACGAGCAGTACTTC. It codes for CASSLNLGPSYEQYF. This chain joins TRBV7-3 and TRBJ2-7; tentative D call: TRBD1 (5 bases). CDR1 is SGHTA, CDR2 FQGTGA, per germline. The CDR3 extends over 15 amino acids. V was pared by 1 base and J by 1 base, with 11 bases between.

This clone was observed a handful of times. The V and J genes are TRBV9 and TRBJ2-1; D perhaps matches TRBD2 (5 bases). CDR3 length: 14 amino acids. Between the trimmed V and J ends, which lost 2 bases and 3 bases, there was a span of 9 bases. Per germline, CDR1 SGDLS and CDR2 YYNGEE. For the CDR3, the DNA is TGTGCCAGCAGCGTGTTAGCGAGCTACAATGAGCAGTTCTTC. Translated, it gives CASSVLASYNEQFF.

This chain connects TRBV5-1 to TRBJ2-4, with 8 nucleotides matching TRBD1. Germline V gives CDR1 SGHRS, CDR2 YFSETQ. The V gene end was trimmed by 4 bases and the J gene end by 0 bases; junction bases not matched to a gene: 3. This CDR3 is 15 amino acids long. The CDR3 region has the DNA TGCGCCAGCAGCGGACAGGGACTAGCCAAAAACATTCAGTACTTC. Protein: CASSGQGLAKNIQYF.

The chain recombines TRBV5-8 with TRBJ1-5; D not certain. The CDR3 extends over 14 amino acids. Germline assignment: CDR1 SGHTS and CDR2 YDEGEE. The ends were cut back, 2 bases at V and 6 bases at J, with 12 bases in the middle. CDR3 residues: CASSFTGMGQPQHF. The CDR3 DNA is TGTGCCAGCAGCTTTACGGGTATGGGTCAGCCCCAGCATTTT.

The rearrangement uses TRBV2 and TRBJ2-7, with D hard to call. Germline assignment: CDR1 SNHLY and CDR2 FYNNEI. CDR3 length: 13 amino acids. Trimming cost V 5 bases and J 2 bases, with 10 bases left between them. CDR3 residues: CASSQRRTYEQYF. CDR3 nucleotides: TGTGCCAGCAGTCAGCGACGGACCTACGAGCAGTACTTC.

The chain links TRBV6-2 or TRBV6-3 to TRBJ2-7; 7 nucleotides agree with TRBD1. Trimming took 4 bases from V and 7 from J; bases not matched to a gene: 22. The CDR3 sequence is 18 residues long. Germline CDR1 is MNHEY and CDR2 is SVGEGT. The CDR3 spells CASSFQRDSYRPVAEQYF. For the CDR3, the DNA is TGTGCCAGCAGTTTCCAACGGGACAGCTACCGACCCGTAGCTGAGCAGTACTTC.

This clone appeared many times. The J gene is TRBJ1-4, the V gene TRBV27, with 8 bases fitting TRBD1. Germline V lookup: CDR1 MNHEY, CDR2 SMNVEV (reference sequence). The CDR3 is made up of 15 amino acids. V trimming: 4 bases; J trimming: 0 bases; junction bases outside the gene matches: 1. CDR3 sequence reads: CASSSGQATNEKLFF. The CDR3 DNA follows: TGTGCCAGCAGTTCGGGACAGGCAACTAATGAAAAACTGTTTTTT.

This chain connects TRBV3-1 (or the pseudogene TRBV3-2) to TRBJ1-2; D possibly corresponds to TRBD1 (6 bases). Germline CDR1 LGHDT, CDR2 YNNKEL (reference sequence). The ends were cut back, 4 bases at V and 7 bases at J, with 16 bases in the middle. This CDR3 contains 14 residues. The CDR3 bases are TGTGCCAGCAGCCCTAGGGGGATATTGGGTGGCTACACCTTC. Translating gives CASSPRGILGGYTF.